Below are 30 T cell receptor beta chains sequenced from a single sample in a study of T cell responses to AZD1222 COVID-19 vaccine (dated by TCRdb to the early 2020s). According to the study, the label for this sample's time point signals: baseline before first vaccination. The library was made by the immunoSEQ multiplex PCR assay. The table was pulled from immuneACCESS by TCRdb, which kept in-frame rearrangements only. Such tables lose some clones; where checked, under half of the loss comes from unresolved V genes, and the rest has no known cause. The sample table shows about 110,000 clones, and around 94% are seen once. The top ten hold less than 2.5% of the sample. The sample in question was peripheral blood, obtained on day 0 of AZD1222 vaccination. These receptors originate from an adult in good health.

The chain couples TRBV30 to TRBJ1-2, with a possible D match to TRBD1 (5 bases). Deletions cut 2 bases from V and 4 bases from J, with 11 bases between. CDR1 is GTSNPN and CDR2 is SVGIG in the germline V gene (reference sequence). The CDR3 consists of 13 residues. CDR3 nucleotide sequence: TGTGCCTGGAGTTTGAAAGGGGTCTATGGCTACACCTTC. It codes for CAWSLKGVYGYTF. Looking up the rest from reference TRBV30 and TRBJ1-2 gives the full variable domain: SQTIHQWPATLVQPVGSPLSLECTVEGTSNPNLYWYRQAAGRGLQLLFYSVGIGQISSEVPQNLSASRPQDRQFILSSKKLLLSDSGFYLCAWSLKGVYGYTFGSGTRLTVV.

The chain couples TRBV27 to TRBJ1-6; D gene ambiguous. CDR1 MNHEY and CDR2 SMNVEV come from the germline V gene (reference sequence). Trimming stripped 8 bases from V and 0 bases from J, with 11 bases between. The CDR3 is made up of 15 amino acids. The CDR3 spells CASGPTSSYNSPLHF. The DNA of the CDR3 is TGTGCCAGCGGACCGACTAGCTCCTATAATTCACCCCTCCACTTT.

The chain uses TRBV6-1 and TRBJ1-2, with no clear D. V gave up 1 base and J gave up 4 bases, with 10 bases separating them. This CDR3 is built from 14 residues. CDR1 is MNHNS and CDR2 is SASEGT in the germline V gene. In DNA form, the CDR3 reads TGTGCCAGCAGTGAAGTCGTCGGAGGCTATGGCTACACCTTC. Protein sequence: CASSEVVGGYGYTF.

This sequence joins TRBV11-2 and TRBJ2-3; D unresolved. The CDR3 loop spans 15 amino acids. Germline CDR1 SGHAT, CDR2 FQNNGV. Trimming stripped 5 bases from V and 6 bases from J, with 18 bases between. This chain's CDR3 is CASSPEHGGVDTQYF. CDR3 nucleotides: TGTGCCAGCAGCCCCGAGCATGGCGGCGTCGATACGCAGTATTTT.

The V call is TRBV5-1, the J call TRBJ1-4; D perhaps matches TRBD1 (6 bases). Germline V CDR1 and CDR2: SGHRS, YFSETQ. The CDR3 length is 16 residues. V gave up 5 bases and J gave up 0 bases, with 14 bases separating them. The CDR3 here is CASRKDSTSTNEKLFF. CDR3 DNA sequence: TGCGCCAGCAGAAAGGACAGCACCTCAACTAATGAAAAACTGTTTTTT. The variable domain in full, completed from reference TRBV5-1 and TRBJ1-4, reads KAGVTQTPRYLIKTRGQQVTLSCSPISGHRSVSWYQQTPGQGLQFLFEYFSETQRNKGNFPGRFSGRQFSNSRSEMNVSTLELGDSALYLCASRKDSTSTNEKLFFGSGTQLSVL.

The V and J genes are TRBV15 and TRBJ1-2, with TRBD1 matching over 8 bases. This CDR3 region has 15 residues. The germline V gene encodes CDR1 LNHNV and CDR2 YYDKDF (reference sequence). V trimming: 1 base; J trimming: 7 bases; junction bases outside the gene matches: 8. Here the CDR3 reads CATSRAGRGLVGYTF. CDR3 nucleotide sequence: TGTGCCACCAGCAGAGCTGGCAGGGGGCTGGTTGGCTACACCTTC.

The chain joins TRBV6-5 to TRBJ1-1; TRBD1 aligns across 7 bases. This CDR3 comprises 15 residues. Germline V gives CDR1 MNHEY, CDR2 SVGAGI. Losses at the gene ends were 4 bases for V and 5 bases for J; bases not matched to a gene: 10. This CDR3 reads CASSWGTERGTEAFF. In DNA, the CDR3 is TGTGCCAGCAGTTGGGGGACAGAACGAGGGACTGAAGCTTTCTTT.

The chain uses TRBV12-3 or TRBV12-4 and TRBJ1-2; 8 bases are shared with TRBD1. V was pared by 7 bases and J by 8 bases, with 6 bases of the junction left unmatched. The CDR3 extends over 12 amino acids. In nucleotides, the CDR3 is TGTGCCAGCACCTCCACAGGGGGAGGCTACACCTTC. Amino acids: CASTSTGGGYTF.

The sample holds one count of this clone. The rearrangement joins TRBV27 to TRBJ1-5; 8 nucleotides agree with TRBD1. CDR3 length: 14 amino acids. The ends lost 6 bases at V and 6 bases at J; junction bases unmatched: 7. CDR1 is MNHEY, CDR2 SMNVEV, per germline (reference sequence). DNA for the CDR3: TGTGCCAGCAGACCGACAGGGGCCTTTCAGCCCCAGCATTTT. Encoded protein: CASRPTGAFQPQHF.

The DNA of the CDR3 is TGCGCCAGCAGCCAAGATCATGGGGTCAAAGATACGCAGTATTTT. It yields the protein CASSQDHGVKDTQYF. V gene TRBV4-3 combines with J gene TRBJ2-3, with unresolved D. The CDR3 totals 15 residues. V lost 0 bases, J lost 5 bases, and 12 bases lay in between. Germline CDR1 LGHNA, CDR2 YSLEER.

The chain recombines TRBV6-2 or TRBV6-3 with TRBJ1-1; TRBD1 aligns across 12 bases. Germline assignment: CDR1 MNHEY and CDR2 SVGEGT. The V and J ends lost 5 bases and 0 bases, in that order; junction bases with no gene match: 4. The CDR3 length is 16 residues. The CDR3 sequence: CASSRGTGGLNTEAFF. CDR3 nucleotide sequence: TGTGCCAGCAGTCGGGGGACAGGGGGCCTGAACACTGAAGCTTTCTTT.

The CDR3 DNA reads TGCGCCAGCAGCGGAGCAGGGTACGCCTTGGACACCGGGGAGCTGTTTTTT. As protein: CASSGAGYALDTGELFF. The chain employs TRBV5-1 and TRBJ2-2, with TRBD1 as a possible D gene (5 bases). The CDR3 totals 17 residues. Trimming took 4 bases from V and 3 from J, leaving 19 bases between them. Per the germline V gene, CDR1 is SGHRS and CDR2 is YFSETQ. Full variable domain (rest looked up from reference TRBV5-1 and TRBJ2-2): KAGVTQTPRYLIKTRGQQVTLSCSPISGHRSVSWYQQTPGQGLQFLFEYFSETQRNKGNFPGRFSGRQFSNSRSEMNVSTLELGDSALYLCASSGAGYALDTGELFFGEGSRLTVL.

V usage is TRBV7-2 and J usage is TRBJ1-4; 7 bases agree with TRBD1. CDR1 is SGHTA, CDR2 FQGNSA, per germline. CDR3 size: 14 residues. Losses at the gene ends were 8 bases for V and 6 bases for J; bases not matched to a gene: 9. The CDR3 DNA reads as TGTGCCAGCGCAACAACAGGGGCGGATGAAAAACTGTTTTTT. Encoded protein: CASATTGADEKLFF.

The chain has TRBV19 and TRBJ2-5, with TRBD1 matching over 7 bases. This CDR3 has 17 amino acids. Per the germline V gene, CDR1 is LNHDA and CDR2 is SQIVND (reference sequence). The junction had 15 bases not matched to a gene; V was cut back by 3 bases and J by 5 bases. The CDR3 spells CASSIGPSTGYLETQYF. The CDR3 coding sequence is TGTGCCAGTAGTATTGGCCCCTCGACAGGGTATCTTGAGACCCAGTACTTC.

This chain joins TRBV6-1 and TRBJ1-6; TRBD1 agrees at 7 bases. This CDR3 has 17 amino acids. J gave up 2 bases and V 4 bases, and 8 bases lay outside the gene matches. Germline CDR1 and CDR2: MNHNS and SASEGT. The CDR3 DNA reads TGTGCCAGCAGTGGAGGGGGCGCGGAAACCTATAATTCACCCCTCCACTTT. Its translation: CASSGGGAETYNSPLHF.

A single count supports this clone. V gene TRBV12-3 or TRBV12-4 combines with J gene TRBJ1-4; weak D call: TRBD1 (5 bases). The CDR3 covers 11 residues. With 4 bases removed from V and 10 bases from J, the gap between germline ends came to 7 bases. The CDR3 DNA is TGTGCCAGCAGTTGGGACGGAAAACTGTTTTTT. Amino acids: CASSWDGKLFF.

The chain combines TRBV6-5 with TRBJ2-7; TRBD1 agrees at 9 bases. The germline V gene has CDR1 MNHEY and CDR2 SVGAGI. V lost 6 bases and J lost 6; bases outside the gene matches: 9. The CDR3 length is 14 residues. CDR3 in amino acids: CASSPGQGHSEQYF. The CDR3 bases are TGTGCCAGCAGCCCGGGACAGGGACACTCCGAGCAGTACTTC.

This chain uses TRBV19 with TRBJ1-2, with D uncertain. Germline V lookup: CDR1 LNHDA, CDR2 SQIVND (reference sequence). V lost 6 bases to trimming and J lost 1 base, with 12 bases between them. The length of the CDR3 is 14 residues. The CDR3 nucleotides read TGTGCCAGTAGCCCCGGCGGAATTAACTATGGCTACACCTTC. Amino acid sequence: CASSPGGINYGYTF.

This rearrangement joins TRBV18 to TRBJ1-4; TRBD1 matches at 8 bases. This CDR3 spans 16 amino acids. CDR1 is KGHSH and CDR2 is LQKENI in the germline V gene. J was trimmed by 6 bases and V by 3 bases; bases with no gene match: 9. CDR3 amino acids: CASSPGTGRGDEKLFF. DNA of the CDR3: TGTGCCAGCTCACCTGGGACAGGCCGGGGGGATGAAAAACTGTTTTTT.

This sequence joins TRBV28 and TRBJ1-1; D not certain. The germline V gene has CDR1 MDHEN and CDR2 SYDVKM. The CDR3 length is 15 residues. V dropped 2 bases and J dropped 1 base, with 11 bases sitting between them. This chain's CDR3 is CASSLLRFRNTEAFF. In nucleotides, the CDR3 is TGTGCCAGCAGTTTACTAAGGTTTAGGAACACTGAAGCTTTCTTT.

This chain connects TRBV3-1 (or the pseudogene TRBV3-2) to TRBJ1-1, with D possibly TRBD1 on 5 matching bases. Germline V gene data show CDR1 as LGHDT and CDR2 as YNNKEL (reference sequence). Trimming took off 0 bases at V and 3 bases at J, with 5 bases between the two ends. This CDR3 comprises 13 residues. The CDR3 loop reads CASSQDRDTEAFF. The CDR3 region has the DNA TGTGCCAGCAGCCAAGACAGGGACACTGAAGCTTTCTTT.

The J gene is TRBJ1-5, the V gene TRBV27, with 8 bases lining up with TRBD1. The junction had 6 bases not matched to a gene; V was cut back by 5 bases and J by 0 bases. The CDR3 is 16 amino acids. CDR1 is MNHEY, CDR2 SMNVEV, per germline (reference sequence). CDR3 loop: CASSGTGYYSNQPQHF. DNA of the CDR3: TGTGCCAGCAGTGGGACAGGCTATTATAGCAATCAGCCCCAGCATTTT.

The rearrangement uses TRBV3-1 (or the pseudogene TRBV3-2) and TRBJ1-5; D ambiguous. Germline V gene data show CDR1 as LGHDT and CDR2 as YNNKEL (reference sequence). Trimming cost V 3 bases and J 6 bases, with 12 bases left between them. The CDR3 is made up of 14 amino acids. CDR3 in amino acids: CASSHGGLGQPQHF. The CDR3 bases are TGTGCCAGCAGCCATGGCGGTTTGGGTCAGCCCCAGCATTTT.

This chain links TRBV6-5 with TRBJ1-1, with D perhaps matching TRBD1 (5 bases). This CDR3 contains 14 residues. V was trimmed by 4 bases and J by 0 bases, leaving 9 bases between them. CDR1 is MNHEY, CDR2 SVGAGI, per germline. CDR3: CASSLDRLNTEAFF. As DNA, the CDR3 is TGTGCCAGCAGTTTAGACAGATTGAACACTGAAGCTTTCTTT.

The chain combines TRBV7-8 with TRBJ1-2, with D perhaps matching TRBD1 (6 bases). The length of the CDR3 is 13 residues. Looked up from germline, CDR1 is SGHVS and CDR2 is FQNEAQ. With 1 base removed from V and 8 bases from J, the gap between germline ends came to 11 bases. This chain's CDR3 is CASSLVQGQGYTF. DNA for the CDR3: TGTGCCAGCAGCTTAGTGCAGGGACAAGGCTACACCTTC.

The rearrangement links TRBV7-3 to TRBJ1-1, with TRBD1 identical over 8 bases. V was clipped by 1 base and J by 4 bases; unmatched bases: 11. This CDR3 contains 17 residues. Germline V gene sequence: CDR1 SGHTA, CDR2 FQGTGA. CDR3 DNA sequence: TGTGCCAGCAGCTTAAAGGCTTCAGGGGGCGGCGGCACTGAAGCTTTCTTT. The encoded protein is CASSLKASGGGGTEAFF.

J is TRBJ2-5 and V is TRBV7-9; TRBD2 agrees at 12 bases. Germline V gives CDR1 SEHNR, CDR2 FQNEAQ (reference sequence). This CDR3 spans 16 amino acids. Unmatched junction bases numbered 5, after V lost 6 bases and J lost 0 bases. CDR3 sequence: CASRHRLAGDQETQYF. Here the CDR3 DNA reads TGTGCCAGCAGACATAGACTAGCGGGGGACCAAGAGACCCAGTACTTC.

This chain joins TRBV29-1 and TRBJ2-7, with D uncertain. Trimming took off 5 bases at V and 2 bases at J, with 10 bases between the two ends. From germline, CDR1 is SQVTM and CDR2 ANQGSEA. This CDR3 has 12 residues. CDR3 sequence: CSVRTQAYEQYF. In DNA form, the CDR3 reads TGCAGCGTTAGGACCCAAGCCTACGAGCAGTACTTC.

The gene calls are TRBV15 and TRBJ2-7; 9 nucleotides line up with TRBD2. Trimming took 4 bases from V and 4 from J; bases not matched to a gene: 11. CDR1 is LNHNV, CDR2 YYDKDF, per germline (reference sequence). There are 16 residues in the CDR3. Here the CDR3 reads CATSTASGTSMYEQYF. As DNA, the CDR3 is TGTGCCACCAGCACCGCATCCGGGACTAGCATGTACGAGCAGTACTTC.

This clone was counted between two and nine times. The chain uses TRBV30 and TRBJ2-7; D is uncertain. Germline CDR1 GTSNPN, CDR2 SVGIG (reference sequence). Trimming took off 1 base at V and 0 bases at J, with 7 bases between the two ends. The CDR3 has 13 amino acids. The CDR3 coding sequence is TGTGCCTGGAGTGCCATGGCCTCCTACGAGCAGTACTTC. Encoded protein: CAWSAMASYEQYF.